This T cell receptor beta chain was recorded in a study of blood T cell repertoires in COVID-19. Profiling relied on immunoSEQ multiplex PCR, and the TCRdb table lists in-frame clones only, not all of them. The sample shows 300,000 to 350,000 clones, 88% of them seen only once. Trimming took 1 base from V and 3 from J, leaving 14 bases between them. Germline CDR1 LNHDA, CDR2 SQIVND (reference sequence). The CDR3 covers 16 residues. Sequencing used PBMCs or T cells enriched from blood (not recorded which). The chain is built from TRBV19 and TRBJ2-3; D perhaps matches TRBD1 (6 bases). The clonotype comes from a man under 40 who had recovered from COVID-19. The CDR3 DNA is TGTGCCAGTAGTATAGTTCCAGGGGAAGGAACAGATACGCAGTATTTT. This translates into CASSIVPGEGTDTQYF.